This T cell receptor beta chain was sequenced for a study of brain T cells in children with intractable seizures. The assay was immunoSEQ multiplex PCR, and TCRdb's table has in-frame clones only and misses some. The sample carries about 80,000 clones, about 93% recorded once. Surgery cases with the highest brain T cell transcript signatures were chosen for sequencing. This sequence originates from a girl aged 2 to 9 with Rasmussen encephalitis and intractable seizures. The specimen comprised peripheral blood, sampled at surgery.

CDR3 nucleotides: TGTGCCAGCAGTCAACAGGGGACGATTAACTATGGCTACACCTTC. It translates to CASSQQGTINYGYTF. The J gene is TRBJ1-2, the V gene TRBV2; 7 nucleotides line up with TRBD1. The CDR3 has 15 amino acids. Germline assignment: CDR1 SNHLY and CDR2 FYNNEI. The J segment lost 1 base and the V segment lost 5 bases, leaving 7 bases of the junction unmatched.